Following are 7 T cell receptor beta chains from one sample sequenced in a study of blood T cells in healthy people across ages. Sample-barcoded 5' priming and a J-beta primer mix drove a second PCR of about 6 to 11 cycles. One entry per CDR3 protein, called by TCRdb with MiXCR from the 5' RACE reads. The sample has approximately 2,000,000 distinct CDR3 sequences, roughly two fifths seen once. Input material: blood. All receptors come from a human donor in good health.

The V call is TRBV4-1, the J call TRBJ2-1, with 12 bases that match TRBD2. The CDR3 loop spans 17 amino acids. Germline assignment: CDR1 MGHRA and CDR2 YSYEKL. Trimming removed 3 bases from V and 4 bases from J; junction bases left unmatched: 7. The CDR3 spells CASSQPILAGGYNEQFF. In DNA form, the CDR3 reads TGCGCCAGCAGCCAGCCCATTCTAGCGGGGGGGTACAATGAGCAGTTCTTC.

The chain combines TRBV11-3 with TRBJ2-7, with D possibly matching TRBD2 (7 bases). Germline V gene data show CDR1 as SGHNT and CDR2 as YENEEA. The CDR3 has 16 residues. Trimming cost V 1 base and J 9 bases, with 22 bases left between them. CDR3: CASSLVLGPGGDSQYF. CDR3 in DNA: TGTGCCAGCAGCTTAGTCTTAGGGCCGGGGGGCGACTCGCAGTACTTC.

This clonotype was seen only a few times. The chain carries TRBV20-1 and TRBJ2-1; perhaps D is TRBD1 or TRBD2 (5 bases each). This CDR3 has 13 residues. Germline-derived CDR1 and CDR2 are DFQATT and SNEGSKA (reference sequence). The V gene lost 2 bases and the J gene lost 7 bases, with 12 bases spanning the gap. The CDR3 region is CSARKRDLNEQFF. CDR3 DNA sequence: TGCAGTGCTAGAAAACGGGACCTAAATGAGCAGTTCTTC.

V is TRBV7-2 and J is TRBJ2-1; TRBD2 agrees at 7 bases. Trimming took 4 bases from V and 7 from J; bases not matched to a gene: 7. The germline gives CDR1 SGHTA, CDR2 FQGNSA. CDR3 length: 14 amino acids. The CDR3 coding sequence is TGTGCCAGCAGCTCGACACTAGCGAGGAATGAGCAGTTCTTC. It is translated as CASSSTLARNEQFF.

This chain uses TRBV7-2 with TRBJ2-1, with D possibly matching TRBD1 (6 bases). Germline V lookup: CDR1 SGHTA, CDR2 FQGNSA. Trimming pared 6 bases from V and 14 bases from J, leaving 20 bases between. The CDR3 has 13 residues. The CDR3 spells CASRQNRDTPKFF. CDR3 bases: TGTGCCAGCAGACAGAACCGGGACACCCCGAAGTTCTTC.

This chain connects TRBV28 to TRBJ2-5, with 7 positions matching TRBD2. The CDR3 is made up of 13 amino acids. V was clipped by 7 bases and J by 4 bases; unmatched bases: 6. The germline V gene has CDR1 MDHEN and CDR2 SYDVKM. The DNA of the CDR3 is TGTGCCAGCAAGACGGGGGGTGCAGAGACCCAGTACTTC. Translation: CASKTGGAETQYF.

This clonotype turned up a few times. This chain connects TRBV7-9 to TRBJ2-1; 9 nucleotides match TRBD2. The CDR3 is 19 residues long. J lost 4 bases, V lost 4 bases, and 17 bases had no gene match. Germline loops: CDR1 SEHNR, CDR2 FQNEAQ (reference sequence). In DNA, the CDR3 is TGTGCCAGCAGCTCCTCCACTATGGGTAGAGCGGGGGGTTACAATGAGCAGTTCTTC. Protein sequence: CASSSSTMGRAGGYNEQFF.